These 25 T cell receptor beta chains share one sample of origin, sequenced in a study of OX40 agonist ivuxolimab in advanced cancers. Here immunoSEQ multiplex PCR was the method, and the copy in TCRdb shows in-frame clones only, minus some. The profile shows about 26,000 clones, 75% to 90% of them singletons. Material: CD4+ or CD8+ T cells sorted from blood, obtained in a trial of the OX40 agonist ivuxolimab. The receptors come from an adult with an advanced solid tumor such as melanoma, head and neck, liver or kidney cancer.

The chain links TRBV29-1 to TRBJ2-3, with D possibly TRBD2 on 6 matching bases. The CDR3 has 13 residues. Germline CDR1 is SQVTM and CDR2 is ANQGSEA. Trimming left V 5 bases short and J 1 base short, with 10 bases between. The CDR3 here is CSVMEGGTDTQYF. CDR3 bases: TGCAGCGTTATGGAGGGTGGCACAGATACGCAGTATTTT.

The chain combines TRBV27 with TRBJ2-7; 9 positions match TRBD2. CDR3 length equals 14 residues. V was clipped by 2 bases and J by 2 bases; unmatched bases: 1. Germline values: CDR1 MNHEY, CDR2 SMNVEV (reference sequence). CDR3 sequence (DNA): TGTGCCAGCAGTTTAGCGGGAGGGCCCTACGAGCAGTACTTC. It is translated as CASSLAGGPYEQYF.

In this sample, this clone turned up once. The chain carries TRBV29-1 and TRBJ2-1, with 8 bases that match TRBD2. Germline-derived CDR1 and CDR2 are SQVTM and ANQGSEA. V lost 3 bases and J lost 7; bases outside the gene matches: 5. CDR3 length: 13 residues. As DNA, the CDR3 is TGCAGCGTTGACCGCGGGAGGCCGAATGAGCAGTTCTTC. This translates into CSVDRGRPNEQFF.

The CDR3 is CASSLSTGTAYGYTF. The DNA of the CDR3 is TGTGCCAGCAGCCTAAGCACAGGGACAGCCTATGGCTACACCTTC. The chain has TRBV7-8 and TRBJ1-2; TRBD1 matches at 7 bases. Germline loops: CDR1 SGHVS, CDR2 FQNEAQ. The CDR3 has 15 amino acids. After removal of 5 bases from V and 4 bases from J, the junction contained 10 bases not matched to a gene.

This chain connects TRBV7-2 to TRBJ2-7; D unclear. Germline assignment: CDR1 SGHTA and CDR2 FQGNSA. Trimming took 1 base from V and 5 from J, leaving 15 bases between them. The CDR3 has 15 residues. CDR3 sequence: CASSLDKWSANEQYF. The CDR3 nucleotides read TGTGCCAGCAGCTTAGATAAGTGGTCGGCAAACGAGCAGTACTTC. The full variable domain, rest sourced from reference TRBV7-2 and TRBJ2-7, is GAGVSQSPSNKVTEKGKDVELRCDPISGHTALYWYRQSLGQGLEFLIYFQGNSAPDKSGLPSDRFSAERTGGSVSTLTIQRTQQEDSAVYLCASSLDKWSANEQYFGPGTRLTVT.

This clone showed up just once. V usage is TRBV4-1 and J usage is TRBJ1-5, with D hard to call. The germline V and J ends were trimmed by 0 bases and 3 bases, with 9 bases remaining between them. The V gene's germline CDR1 is MGHRA and CDR2 YSYEKL. This CDR3 comprises 15 residues. Written as DNA, the CDR3 is TGCGCCAGCAGCCAAGATCGAACCTACAATCAGCCCCAGCATTTT. Amino acids: CASSQDRTYNQPQHF.

The chain links TRBV10-2 to TRBJ1-5; 7 bases match TRBD1. Germline loops: CDR1 WSHSY, CDR2 SAAADI. This CDR3 region has 12 residues. The V gene end was trimmed by 10 bases and the J gene end by 4 bases; junction bases not matched to a gene: 4. CDR3 residues: CATGTANQPQHF. CDR3 bases: TGCGCCACTGGGACAGCGAATCAGCCCCAGCATTTT.

The chain employs TRBV10-1 and TRBJ2-7; D remains ambiguous. Germline CDR1 is WNHNN and CDR2 is SYGVQD (reference sequence). V lost 3 bases and J lost 2, with 8 bases in between. CDR3 size: 13 residues. The CDR3 is CASSEGPTYEQYF. The CDR3 DNA reads as TGCGCCAGCAGTGAAGGGCCGACCTACGAGCAGTACTTC.

Note on this clone: An end of the junction differs from the germline gene, which may be a read error. The chain links TRBV6-6 to TRBJ1-5; 7 positions agree with TRBD1. The germline CDR1 and CDR2 sequences are MNHNY and SVGAGI (reference sequence). The length of the CDR3 is 15 residues. This CDR3 reads CASRLGTAEGTAPAF. Written as DNA, the CDR3 is TGTGCCAGCAGACTAGGGACTGCCGAGGGGACAGCCCCAGCATTT.

This rearrangement joins TRBV6-1 to TRBJ2-5; D may be TRBD2 (6 bases). Trimming stripped 2 bases from V and 1 base from J, with 8 bases between. Germline CDR1 is MNHNS and CDR2 is SASEGT. There are 14 residues in the CDR3. The CDR3 bases are TGTGCCAGCAGTGAACCGGGACTCCAAGAGACCCAGTACTTC. Translation: CASSEPGLQETQYF.

The chain combines TRBV4-1 with TRBJ2-1; 7 bases align to TRBD2. The CDR3 spans 14 residues. The V gene end was trimmed by 0 bases and the J gene end by 10 bases; junction bases not matched to a gene: 6. CDR1 MGHRA and CDR2 YSYEKL come from the germline V gene. CDR3 sequence (DNA): TGCGCCAGCAGCCAAGATAAATCGACTAGCGAGCAGTTCTTC. This translates into CASSQDKSTSEQFF.

The CDR3 DNA reads as TGCGCCAGCAGCTTGGTGGCAGACAGCACCGGGGAGCTGTTTTTT. It translates to CASSLVADSTGELFF. The chain combines TRBV5-1 with TRBJ2-2; possibly TRBD1 for D (5 bases). CDR1 and CDR2 from the germline V gene are SGHRS and YFSETQ. This CDR3 comprises 15 residues. Between the trimmed V and J ends, which lost 0 bases and 4 bases, there was a span of 10 bases.

This chain connects TRBV19 to TRBJ2-7; D might be TRBD1 (6 bases). CDR1 and CDR2 (germline): LNHDA, SQIVND (reference sequence). The CDR3 totals 14 residues. V lost 3 bases, J lost 1 base, and 10 bases lay in between. The DNA for the CDR3 is TGTGCCAGTAGTATTTCGACAGGATCCTACGAGCAGTACTTC. Its translation: CASSISTGSYEQYF.

The chain combines TRBV6-1 with TRBJ2-2; a weak D match, TRBD2 (5 bases). Looked up from germline, CDR1 is MNHNS and CDR2 is SASEGT. With 2 bases removed from V and 4 bases from J, the gap between germline ends came to 14 bases. This CDR3 is built from 16 residues. The CDR3 sequence is CASSEQIGLLTGELFF. The DNA for the CDR3 is TGTGCCAGCAGTGAACAGATTGGACTCCTCACCGGGGAGCTGTTTTTT.

CDR3 protein: CASITSEQGWNTEAFF. For the CDR3, the DNA is TGTGCCAGCATCACCTCCGAACAGGGGTGGAACACTGAAGCTTTCTTT. The chain is built from TRBV28 and TRBJ1-1, with 7 bases lining up with TRBD1. Looked up from germline, CDR1 is MDHEN and CDR2 is SYDVKM. Trimming cost V 7 bases and J 1 base; bases outside gene matches: 12. The CDR3 loop spans 16 amino acids.

This chain connects TRBV7-9 to TRBJ2-3; D is ambiguous. V lost 0 bases, J lost 4 bases, and 2 bases lay in between. The CDR3 runs 12 residues. Germline V gene sequence: CDR1 SEHNR, CDR2 FQNEAQ (reference sequence). The CDR3 DNA reads TGTGCCAGCAGCTTAGCGGCAGATACGCAGTATTTT. Translated: CASSLAADTQYF.

The CDR3 DNA reads as TGTGCCAGCAGCTCCTATAGTGGAGAGACCCAGTACTTC. This sequence encodes CASSSYSGETQYF. The chain is built from TRBV7-3 and TRBJ2-5, with D unresolved. Trimming removed 4 bases from V and 4 bases from J, with 10 bases in between. The CDR3 sequence is 13 residues long. From germline, CDR1 is SGHTA and CDR2 FQGTGA.

CDR3 protein: CASMGQAYEQYF. For the CDR3, the DNA is TGTGCCAGCATGGGACAGGCCTACGAGCAGTACTTC. This chain links TRBV25-1 with TRBJ2-7; TRBD1 aligns across 8 bases. The CDR3 has 12 residues. The trim removed 7 bases at V and 2 bases at J, leaving 1 base unmatched. The germline V gene has CDR1 MGHDK and CDR2 SYGVNS.

The chain couples TRBV11-2 to TRBJ1-3; D possibly corresponds to TRBD1 (5 bases). The CDR3 contains 17 residues. The V end lost 5 bases, the J end lost 0 bases, and 17 bases lay between the germline ends. Germline CDR1 and CDR2: SGHAT and FQNNGV. The CDR3, as DNA: TGTGCCAGCAGCCCCCGCCAGGGTTTCGTCTCTGGAAACACCATATATTTT. This codes for CASSPRQGFVSGNTIYF.

V gene TRBV27 combines with J gene TRBJ2-7; D is ambiguous. The germline V gene has CDR1 MNHEY and CDR2 SMNVEV (reference sequence). Trimming took 10 bases from V and 1 from J, leaving 11 bases between them. This CDR3 is 12 amino acids long. CDR3 nucleotides: TGTGCCATCCGGACGGCTTCCTACGAGCAGTACTTC. Protein sequence: CAIRTASYEQYF.

The rearrangement uses TRBV4-2 and TRBJ1-1; D possibly corresponds to TRBD1 (5 bases). The V gene lost 3 bases and the J gene lost 5 bases, with 16 bases spanning the gap. Looked up from germline, CDR1 is LGHNA and CDR2 is YNFKEQ. The CDR3 has 15 amino acids. CDR3 in amino acids: CASSHEGRVKTEAFF. Written as DNA, the CDR3 is TGTGCCAGCAGCCATGAGGGGCGTGTAAAGACTGAAGCTTTCTTT.

The chain combines TRBV28 with TRBJ2-7; D ambiguous. Germline V gives CDR1 MDHEN, CDR2 SYDVKM. Between the trimmed V and J ends, which lost 3 bases and 0 bases, there was a span of 12 bases. CDR3 length equals 15 residues. The CDR3 loop reads CASSFRGRSSYEQYF. The CDR3 nucleotides read TGTGCCAGCAGTTTCCGCGGTCGGAGCTCCTACGAGCAGTACTTC.

In its sample, this clone was seen once. V and J are TRBV7-9 and TRBJ2-5; D ambiguous. Deletions cut 5 bases from V and 4 bases from J, with 17 bases between. CDR3 length equals 15 residues. Per germline, CDR1 SEHNR and CDR2 FQNEAQ (reference sequence). In DNA, the CDR3 is TGTGCCAGCAGCAAAGGGATTAGTCGAAGAGAGACCCAGTACTTC. It encodes CASSKGISRRETQYF.

The gene calls are TRBV5-1 and TRBJ2-7; tentatively, D is TRBD1 or TRBD2 (7 bases each). Germline lookup yields CDR1 SGHRS and CDR2 YFSETQ. The V gene lost 0 bases and the J gene lost 0 bases, with 13 bases spanning the gap. The CDR3 contains 16 residues. CDR3 sequence: CASSLAGGTASYEQYF. CDR3 nucleotide sequence: TGCGCCAGCAGCTTGGCCGGGGGGACAGCCTCCTACGAGCAGTACTTC.

This chain joins TRBV27 and TRBJ2-7; 9 nucleotides align to TRBD2. Germline V gene lookup returns CDR1 MNHEY and CDR2 SMNVEV (reference sequence). With V trimmed by 5 bases and J by 2 bases, 4 bases remained unmatched. The CDR3 has 14 residues. The CDR3 sequence is CASSLTSGAYEQYF. The CDR3 coding sequence is TGTGCCAGCAGTCTGACTAGCGGTGCCTACGAGCAGTACTTC.